These T cell receptor beta chains were read from a single sample in a study of T cells after yellow fever vaccination. From the 5' RACE reads, TCRdb called clonotypes with MiXCR, one entry per CDR3 protein. Among 60,000 or so distinct CDR3 sequences listed, more than 5.5% were seen once. The sequencing here drew on CD8+ T cells sorted from PBMCs, taken on the day of the first yellow fever vaccination. The receptor source for this set is a man aged 18 to 29 who received the YFV17D yellow fever vaccine. Both conserved end residues are part of each CDR3. The order of the fields is clone size, J gene, V gene, D gene, CDR3 protein, CDR3 DNA. D genes are given only for firm matches. Clone size is stated in some rows and not others, as once, few, many or a class when expanded.

clone_size: NA; j_call: TRBJ2-1; v_call: TRBV29-1; d_call: NA; cdr3_aa: CSVVGFASSYNEQFF; cdr3_nt: TGCAGCGTTGTTGGGTTCGCTTCATCCTACAATGAGCAGTTCTTC
clone_size: many; j_call: TRBJ2-3; v_call: TRBV6-1; d_call: TRBD2; cdr3_aa: CASSHPAAGGEGDTQYF; cdr3_nt: TGTGCCAGCAGCCACCCGGCAGCGGGGGGGGAAGGGGATACGCAGTATTTT
clone_size: few; j_call: TRBJ2-2; v_call: TRBV4-3; d_call: NA; cdr3_aa: CASSHGRRDTGELFF; cdr3_nt: TGCGCCAGCAGCCATGGGAGAAGAGACACCGGGGAGCTGTTTTTT
clone_size: few; j_call: TRBJ2-3; v_call: TRBV4-3; d_call: NA; cdr3_aa: CASSQGRGRRTDTQYF; cdr3_nt: TGCGCCAGCAGCCAAGGGCGGGGGCGTCGCACAGATACGCAGTATTTT
clone_size: few; j_call: TRBJ1-5; v_call: TRBV12-3/TRBV12-4; d_call: NA; cdr3_aa: CASSLAGGLEPQHF; cdr3_nt: TGTGCCAGCAGTTTAGCGGGCGGGCTGGAGCCCCAGCATTTT
clone_size: NA; j_call: TRBJ2-2; v_call: TRBV19; d_call: NA; cdr3_aa: CASSIAPPKSVNTGELFF; cdr3_nt: TGTGCCAGTAGTATAGCACCTCCTAAATCCGTTAACACCGGGGAGCTGTTTTTT
clone_size: many; j_call: TRBJ2-1; v_call: TRBV20-1; d_call: NA; cdr3_aa: CSAHPRGNEQFF; cdr3_nt: TGCAGTGCTCACCCACGGGGAAATGAGCAGTTCTTC
clone_size: many; j_call: TRBJ2-7; v_call: TRBV10-3; d_call: NA; cdr3_aa: CAISDPASLYEQYF; cdr3_nt: TGTGCCATCAGTGATCCGGCAAGCCTCTACGAGCAGTACTTC
clone_size: NA; j_call: TRBJ2-1; v_call: TRBV13; d_call: NA; cdr3_aa: CASSPTAFNYNEQFF; cdr3_nt: TGTGCCAGCAGCCCTACCGCTTTTAACTACAATGAGCAGTTCTTC
clone_size: many; j_call: TRBJ2-5; v_call: TRBV15; d_call: NA; cdr3_aa: CATSVDRRPQETQYF; cdr3_nt: TGTGCCACCAGCGTTGACAGGAGACCTCAAGAGACCCAGTACTTC
clone_size: few; j_call: TRBJ2-3; v_call: TRBV4-3; d_call: TRBD2; cdr3_aa: CASSQDGGGTADTQYF; cdr3_nt: TGCGCCAGCAGCCAAGATGGCGGGGGGACCGCAGATACGCAGTATTTT
clone_size: many; j_call: TRBJ2-1; v_call: TRBV4-3; d_call: NA; cdr3_aa: CASSAGSSSYNEQFF; cdr3_nt: TGCGCCAGCAGCGCGGGCTCGAGCTCCTACAATGAGCAGTTCTTC
clone_size: few; j_call: TRBJ2-5; v_call: TRBV27; d_call: NA; cdr3_aa: CASSSYRVRETQYF; cdr3_nt: TGTGCCAGCAGTTCATACAGGGTGAGAGAGACCCAGTACTTC
clone_size: few; j_call: TRBJ1-2; v_call: TRBV5-1; d_call: NA; cdr3_aa: CASSPRTAFVGYTF; cdr3_nt: TGCGCCAGCAGCCCGCGGACAGCTTTCGTGGGCTACACCTTC
clone_size: once; j_call: TRBJ2-1; v_call: TRBV5-6; d_call: NA; cdr3_aa: CASGPEDRHNEQFF; cdr3_nt: TGTGCCAGCGGCCCCGAGGACCGGCACAATGAGCAGTTCTTC
clone_size: many; j_call: TRBJ2-5; v_call: TRBV7-9; d_call: NA; cdr3_aa: CASSLHRETQYF; cdr3_nt: TGTGCCAGCAGCTTACATCGGGAGACCCAGTACTTC
clone_size: many; j_call: TRBJ2-7; v_call: TRBV7-9; d_call: TRBD1; cdr3_aa: CASSLIMGTGLSEQYF; cdr3_nt: TGTGCCAGCAGCTTAATTATGGGGACAGGCCTTTCCGAGCAGTACTTC
clone_size: many; j_call: TRBJ2-5; v_call: TRBV9; d_call: TRBD1; cdr3_aa: CASSSNRGTGVETQYF; cdr3_nt: TGTGCCAGCAGCTCTAACCGCGGGACAGGGGTAGAGACCCAGTACTTC
clone_size: NA; j_call: TRBJ2-3; v_call: TRBV5-1; d_call: NA; cdr3_aa: CASSPRSGVSTDTQYF; cdr3_nt: TGCGCCAGCAGCCCACGATCGGGGGTCAGCACAGATACGCAGTATTTT
clone_size: many; j_call: TRBJ2-3; v_call: TRBV29-1; d_call: NA; cdr3_aa: CSVEVGRGGTDTQYF; cdr3_nt: TGCAGCGTTGAAGTAGGAAGGGGGGGCACAGATACGCAGTATTTT
clone_size: NA; j_call: TRBJ2-3; v_call: TRBV7-3; d_call: NA; cdr3_aa: CASSLDGTSDTQYF; cdr3_nt: TGTGCCAGCAGCTTGGACGGTACCTCAGATACGCAGTATTTT
clone_size: many; j_call: TRBJ2-5; v_call: TRBV7-8; d_call: TRBD2; cdr3_aa: CASSSERGGRETQYF; cdr3_nt: TGTGCCAGCAGCTCCGAGCGGGGGGGTAGAGAGACCCAGTACTTC
clone_size: many; j_call: TRBJ2-1; v_call: TRBV10-3; d_call: TRBD2; cdr3_aa: CAIRDPGTSGPYNEQFF; cdr3_nt: TGTGCCATCAGGGATCCCGGGACTAGCGGCCCCTACAATGAGCAGTTCTTC
clone_size: many; j_call: TRBJ2-5; v_call: TRBV12-3/TRBV12-4; d_call: TRBD1; cdr3_aa: CASTQTGTQETQYF; cdr3_nt: TGTGCCAGCACCCAGACAGGGACCCAAGAGACCCAGTACTTC
clone_size: NA; j_call: TRBJ1-1; v_call: TRBV4-2; d_call: TRBD1; cdr3_aa: CASRYRGNTEAFF; cdr3_nt: TGTGCCAGCAGGTACAGGGGAAACACTGAAGCTTTCTTT
clone_size: many; j_call: TRBJ1-1; v_call: TRBV29-1; d_call: TRBD1; cdr3_aa: CSALDREDTEAFF; cdr3_nt: TGCAGCGCTCTGGACAGGGAGGACACTGAAGCTTTCTTT
clone_size: few; j_call: TRBJ2-5; v_call: TRBV4-1; d_call: TRBD2; cdr3_aa: CASSPSQLAGVTETQYF; cdr3_nt: TGCGCCAGCAGCCCCTCCCAACTAGCGGGGGTTACTGAGACCCAGTACTTC
clone_size: NA; j_call: TRBJ1-5; v_call: TRBV12-3/TRBV12-4; d_call: NA; cdr3_aa: CASRAGNQPQHF; cdr3_nt: TGTGCCAGCAGGGCTGGCAATCAGCCCCAGCATTTT
clone_size: many; j_call: TRBJ1-5; v_call: TRBV4-1; d_call: NA; cdr3_aa: CASSPRGVSNQPQHF; cdr3_nt: TGCGCCAGCAGCCCGAGGGGGGTCAGCAATCAGCCCCAGCATTTT
clone_size: few; j_call: TRBJ1-5; v_call: TRBV19; d_call: NA; cdr3_aa: CASSGQGSQPQHF; cdr3_nt: TGTGCCAGTAGTGGGCAGGGTAGTCAGCCCCAGCATTTT
clone_size: few; j_call: TRBJ2-7; v_call: TRBV25-1; d_call: TRBD2; cdr3_aa: CASSDTSGYNSYEQYF; cdr3_nt: TGTGCCAGCAGTGATACTAGCGGCTACAACTCCTACGAGCAGTACTTC
clone_size: many; j_call: TRBJ2-1; v_call: TRBV13; d_call: TRBD2; cdr3_aa: CASSLRLAGSYNEQFF; cdr3_nt: TGTGCCAGCAGCTTACGACTAGCGGGCTCCTACAATGAGCAGTTCTTC
clone_size: many; j_call: TRBJ2-3; v_call: TRBV2; d_call: NA; cdr3_aa: CASRGAFDTDTQYF; cdr3_nt: TGTGCCAGCAGAGGAGCGTTTGACACAGATACGCAGTATTTT
clone_size: NA; j_call: TRBJ1-5; v_call: TRBV7-2; d_call: NA; cdr3_aa: CASIGGGNQPQHF; cdr3_nt: TGTGCCAGCATAGGTGGGGGGAATCAGCCCCAGCATTTT
clone_size: many; j_call: TRBJ2-5; v_call: TRBV7-3; d_call: TRBD2; cdr3_aa: CASSLVAGVQETQYF; cdr3_nt: TGTGCCAGCAGCTTAGTGGCGGGGGTCCAAGAGACCCAGTACTTC
clone_size: NA; j_call: TRBJ2-3; v_call: TRBV27; d_call: TRBD1; cdr3_aa: CASSLRTGGRTDTQYF; cdr3_nt: TGTGCCAGCAGTTTGAGAACAGGGGGCCGCACAGATACGCAGTATTTT
clone_size: many; j_call: TRBJ2-1; v_call: TRBV6-2/TRBV6-3; d_call: TRBD2; cdr3_aa: CASSYSASGAYNEQFF; cdr3_nt: TGTGCCAGCAGTTACTCGGCTAGCGGGGCCTACAATGAGCAGTTCTTC
clone_size: NA; j_call: TRBJ1-1; v_call: TRBV5-1; d_call: NA; cdr3_aa: CASSPRSGSGTEAFF; cdr3_nt: TGCGCCAGCAGCCCCCGGTCGGGATCGGGGACTGAAGCTTTCTTT
clone_size: many; j_call: TRBJ2-3; v_call: TRBV11-2; d_call: NA; cdr3_aa: CASSLASLTDTQYF; cdr3_nt: TGTGCCAGCAGCTTAGCCTCGCTCACAGATACGCAGTATTTT
clone_size: NA; j_call: TRBJ1-2; v_call: TRBV29-1; d_call: NA; cdr3_aa: CSVEDSNYGYTF; cdr3_nt: TGCAGCGTTGAAGATTCTAACTATGGCTACACCTTC
clone_size: few; j_call: TRBJ1-1; v_call: TRBV6-5; d_call: NA; cdr3_aa: CASSYSRREDTEAFF; cdr3_nt: TGTGCCAGCAGTTACTCTCGGCGGGAAGACACTGAAGCTTTCTTT
clone_size: many; j_call: TRBJ2-5; v_call: TRBV29-1; d_call: NA; cdr3_aa: CSVARPQGRRETQYF; cdr3_nt: TGCAGCGTTGCCCGACCGCAGGGCCGGCGGGAGACCCAGTACTTC
clone_size: few; j_call: TRBJ2-7; v_call: TRBV3-1; d_call: TRBD2; cdr3_aa: CASSQGSGLAVYEQYF; cdr3_nt: TGTGCCAGCAGCCAAGGTTCGGGACTAGCGGTCTACGAGCAGTACTTC
clone_size: many; j_call: TRBJ2-1; v_call: TRBV7-9; d_call: TRBD2; cdr3_aa: CASSSLAGGFYEQFF; cdr3_nt: TGTGCCAGCAGCTCACTAGCGGGGGGGTTCTATGAGCAGTTCTTC
clone_size: few; j_call: TRBJ2-3; v_call: TRBV20-1; d_call: TRBD2; cdr3_aa: CSVQPSGGSTDTQYF; cdr3_nt: TGCAGTGTGCAACCGAGCGGGGGGAGCACAGATACGCAGTATTTT
clone_size: few; j_call: TRBJ2-1; v_call: TRBV7-8; d_call: TRBD1; cdr3_aa: CASSPLDRGPTNEQFF; cdr3_nt: TGTGCCAGCAGCCCCCTAGACAGGGGGCCCACTAATGAGCAGTTCTTC
clone_size: medium-sized; j_call: TRBJ2-3; v_call: TRBV20-1; d_call: NA; cdr3_aa: CSPRDKTDYTQYF; cdr3_nt: TGCAGTCCCCGGGACAAAACTGACTATACGCAGTATTTT
clone_size: NA; j_call: TRBJ2-7; v_call: TRBV7-2; d_call: TRBD2; cdr3_aa: CASSSWTSGYEQYF; cdr3_nt: TGTGCCAGCAGCTCCTGGACTAGCGGCTACGAGCAGTACTTC
clone_size: NA; j_call: TRBJ1-3; v_call: TRBV2; d_call: NA; cdr3_aa: CASKGGISSGNTIYF; cdr3_nt: TGTGCCAGCAAGGGGGGGATTAGCTCTGGAAACACCATATATTTT
clone_size: NA; j_call: TRBJ2-1; v_call: TRBV7-2; d_call: TRBD2; cdr3_aa: CASSPWGSGADEQFF; cdr3_nt: TGTGCCAGCAGCCCCTGGGGCAGCGGGGCGGATGAGCAGTTCTTC
clone_size: many; j_call: TRBJ2-5; v_call: TRBV27; d_call: TRBD2; cdr3_aa: CASTPVWGLAGGQETQYF; cdr3_nt: TGTGCCAGCACTCCAGTTTGGGGACTAGCGGGGGGCCAAGAGACCCAGTACTTC
clone_size: NA; j_call: TRBJ2-2; v_call: TRBV7-8; d_call: TRBD1; cdr3_aa: CASSLAQGTGREFGTERF; cdr3_nt: TGTGCCAGCAGCTTAGCGCAGGGGACAGGGAGGGAGTTCGGAACGGAACGCTTT
clone_size: NA; j_call: TRBJ1-2; v_call: TRBV7-9; d_call: NA; cdr3_aa: CASSLADDSYGYTF; cdr3_nt: TGTGCCAGCAGCTTAGCCGATGACAGCTATGGCTACACCTTC
clone_size: many; j_call: TRBJ2-1; v_call: TRBV4-2; d_call: TRBD2; cdr3_aa: CASSPTRGVLSGGDNNEQFF; cdr3_nt: TGTGCCAGCAGCCCCACGAGGGGGGTTCTAAGCGGGGGGGATAACAATGAGCAGTTCTTC
clone_size: NA; j_call: TRBJ1-1; v_call: TRBV9; d_call: TRBD1; cdr3_aa: CASSVGDRVTEAFF; cdr3_nt: TGTGCCAGCAGCGTAGGGGACAGGGTTACTGAAGCTTTCTTT
clone_size: many; j_call: TRBJ2-2; v_call: TRBV3-1; d_call: TRBD1; cdr3_aa: CASSDSTGGWTGELFF; cdr3_nt: TGTGCCAGCAGCGACTCTACAGGGGGTTGGACCGGGGAGCTGTTTTTT
clone_size: few; j_call: TRBJ1-5; v_call: TRBV12-3/TRBV12-4; d_call: NA; cdr3_aa: CASSSGTLALGPQHF; cdr3_nt: TGTGCCAGCAGTTCGGGGACGCTAGCTCTGGGGCCCCAGCATTTT
clone_size: few; j_call: TRBJ2-1; v_call: TRBV28; d_call: TRBD2; cdr3_aa: CASSFTSGIYNEQFF; cdr3_nt: TGTGCCAGCAGTTTCACTAGCGGAATCTACAATGAGCAGTTCTTC
clone_size: NA; j_call: TRBJ2-1; v_call: TRBV20-1; d_call: TRBD2; cdr3_aa: CSARDRGGWDNEQFF; cdr3_nt: TGCAGTGCTAGAGACCGGGGGGGGTGGGACAATGAGCAGTTCTTC